The entry below describes one TCR beta chain. The data are from a study of blood T cell repertoires in COVID-19. About the research overall: COVID-19 samples, acute and convalescent, were from the United States, Italy and Spain.

TCRdb keeps only in-frame clones here, not all; method: immunoSEQ multiplex PCR. The table records about 210,000 clones, 75% to 90% of them present only once. Cohort allocation depended upon clinical history that participants reported. The study counted Cohort 3 donors as recovered given two negative PCRs, clearance, or symptom resolution. The CDR3 has 18 amino acids. Looked up from germline, CDR1 is LGHNA and CDR2 is YSLEER. The junction had 9 bases not matched to a gene; V was cut back by 2 bases and J by 4 bases. The chain carries TRBV4-3 and TRBJ2-5, with 14 positions matching TRBD2. The clonotype comes from a young man who had recovered from COVID-19. The sequenced sample was PBMCs or T cells enriched from blood (not recorded which). The CDR3 DNA sequence: TGCGCCAGCAGCCAATTGGGGACTAGCGGGGGACGAATAGAGACCCAGTACTTC. Its translation: CASSQLGTSGGRIETQYF.